The TCR beta chain under discussion was sequenced for a study of cytomegalovirus exposure and HLA in healthy donors. Study-level findings and limits: A later analysis showed HLA-associated TCR beta chains outstripping equally common others in clonal expansion.

A word on this clone: Its antigen is as yet unknown.

The PCR ran on 60 Vbeta and 13 Jbeta primers. TCRdb's copy holds only in-frame clones and misses some; the assay was immunoSEQ multiplex PCR. Of 180,000 or so clones in the sample, more than 75% were seen once. Material: PBMCs. This clonotype was sampled from a man aged 40-49 years in good health and CMV-seronegative.

CDR3: CASSLGLVHEQYF. The CDR3 coding sequence is TGTGCCAGCAGCTTAGGACTAGTCCACGAGCAGTACTTC. The chain links TRBV11-2 to TRBJ2-7, with a possible D match to TRBD2 (6 bases). With 1 base removed from V and 5 bases from J, the gap between germline ends came to 9 bases. This CDR3 spans 13 amino acids. Germline-derived CDR1 and CDR2 are SGHAT and FQNNGV. The full variable domain, its missing parts supplied by reference TRBV11-2 and TRBJ2-7, is EAGVAQSPRYKIIEKRQSVAFWCNPISGHATLYWYQQILGQGPKLLIQFQNNGVVDDSQLPKDRFSAERLKGVDSTLKIQPAKLEDSAVYLCASSLGLVHEQYFGPGTRLTVT.